This T cell receptor (beta chain) came from a study of regulatory T cells in long-lasting Graves disease. Building of the TCR beta libraries involved iRepertoire HTBI primers and Arm-PCR of CDR3 regions. TCRdb fed the multiplex PCR reads into MiXCR, producing one record per CDR3 protein. The sample has some 560,000 distinct CDR3 sequences, more than 15% seen once; the top ten hold roughly 25%. Documented time point: newly diagnosed GD, antithyroid drugs for less than 3 months. The TCR library was made from RNA that had been extracted from PBMCs in TRIzol. This CDR3 spans 16 amino acids. Germline-derived CDR1 and CDR2 are SGDLS and YYNGEE. V was clipped by 0 bases and J by 9 bases; unmatched bases: 8. Concerning this clonotype: What it binds is not known.

Findings and limits, study-wide: TRBV28, TRBJ1-2 and TRBJ2-5 were segments that persistent disease favored.

These data also formed part of another study, on T cells in Graves' hyperthyroidism and ophthalmopathy.

The source is a woman aged 40-65 years with Graves disease. Source: peripheral blood mononuclear cells (PBMCs), taken at new diagnosis, from a patient treated with antithyroid drugs. V and J are TRBV9 and TRBJ2-1, with 11 positions matching TRBD2. As DNA, the CDR3 is TGTGCCAGCAGCGTAGTAACTAGCGGGGGATATGGTGAGCAGTTCTTC. This sequence encodes CASSVVTSGGYGEQFF.